The clone carrying this TCR beta chain has only a few counts. The sample comes from a study of blood T cell repertoires in COVID-19. Turning to the study itself: T cells, B-cell-depleted T cells, or PBMCs provided the cDNA or gDNA that served as material.

Source study methods: From reference gene primer amplification, estimates of nucleated cell counts were derived. Repertoires were generated with immunoSEQ multiplex PCR, while TCRdb's copy carries only in-frame clones and drops some. V and J calls and clone size are those listed in that table; D and trimming were worked out from the DNA. Of 25,000 to 35,000 clones detected, roughly 80% appear once; the ten largest clones hold around 7.9%. Germline-derived CDR1 and CDR2 are DFQATT and SNEGSKA (reference sequence). The CDR3 is 11 residues long. The V gene end was trimmed by 6 bases and the J gene end by 6 bases; junction bases not matched to a gene: 1.

The chain employs TRBV20-1 and TRBJ2-2; 7 bases match TRBD1. The receptor's source is a woman aged 70-85 years with active or convalescent COVID-19. The sequenced sample was peripheral blood. CDR3 coding DNA: TGCAGTGCGCAGGGGGCCGGGGAGCTGTTTTTT. This encodes CSAQGAGELFF.